This T cell receptor beta chain stems from a study of blood T cell repertoires in COVID-19. Sequencing was performed with immunoSEQ multiplex PCR; in TCRdb, only in-frame clones are kept and a portion is missing. The repertoire holds more than 80,000 clones, with about 86% as singletons. CDR1 SGHDT and CDR2 YYEEEE come from the germline V gene. J was trimmed by 4 bases and V by 4 bases; bases with no gene match: 3. The CDR3 has 13 residues. V gene TRBV5-6 combines with J gene TRBJ2-5; 8 bases match TRBD1. Sequences were obtained from peripheral blood. The receptor comes from a man older than 75 with acute or convalescent COVID-19. CDR3 in amino acids: CASSRDRGETQYF. In DNA form, the CDR3 reads TGTGCCAGCAGCCGCGACAGGGGAGAGACCCAGTACTTC.